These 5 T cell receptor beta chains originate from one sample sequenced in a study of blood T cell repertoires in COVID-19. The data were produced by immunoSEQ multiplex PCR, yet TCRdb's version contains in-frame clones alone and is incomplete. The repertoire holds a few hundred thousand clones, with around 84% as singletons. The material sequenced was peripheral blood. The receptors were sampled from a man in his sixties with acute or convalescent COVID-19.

The CDR3 DNA is TGTGCCAGTAGTGCGACAGGGGCGCGGAGCTCCTATAATTCACCCCTCCACTTT. Translating gives CASSATGARSSYNSPLHF. The chain has TRBV19 and TRBJ1-6; 8 bases align to TRBD1. With 5 bases clipped from V and 0 bases from J, the junction kept 9 bases outside the gene matches. CDR1 is LNHDA and CDR2 is SQIVND in the germline V gene (reference sequence). CDR3 size: 18 residues.

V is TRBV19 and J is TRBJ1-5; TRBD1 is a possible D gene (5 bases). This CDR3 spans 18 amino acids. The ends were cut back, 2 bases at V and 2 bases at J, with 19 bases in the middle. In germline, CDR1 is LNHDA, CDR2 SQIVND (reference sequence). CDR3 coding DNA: TGTGCCAGTAGTATAAGGGCCCAAACAGGTTCTGGCAATCAGCCCCAGCATTTT. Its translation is CASSIRAQTGSGNQPQHF.

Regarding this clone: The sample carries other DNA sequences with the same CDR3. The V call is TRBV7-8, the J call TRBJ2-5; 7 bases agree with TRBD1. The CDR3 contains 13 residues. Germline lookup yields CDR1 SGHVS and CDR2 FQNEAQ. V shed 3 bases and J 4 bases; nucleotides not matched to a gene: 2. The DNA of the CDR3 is TGTGCCAGCAGCTTGACAGGGCCAGAGACCCAGTACTTC. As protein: CASSLTGPETQYF.

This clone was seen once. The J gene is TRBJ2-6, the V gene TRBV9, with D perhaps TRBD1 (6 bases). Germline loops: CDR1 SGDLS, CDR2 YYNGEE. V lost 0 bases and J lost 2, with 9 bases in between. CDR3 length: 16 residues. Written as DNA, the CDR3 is TGTGCCAGCAGCGTAGAACGGACAGCTGGGGCCAACGTCCTGACTTTC. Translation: CASSVERTAGANVLTF.

CDR3 in DNA: TGTGCCAGTAGTATTACAGGGGCTGAAGCCGGCTACACCTTC. Translating gives CASSITGAEAGYTF. The chain recombines TRBV19 with TRBJ1-2; 7 nucleotides agree with TRBD1. The ends lost 3 bases at V and 8 bases at J; junction bases unmatched: 9. Germline assignment: CDR1 LNHDA and CDR2 SQIVND (reference sequence). The CDR3 is made up of 14 amino acids.